The rows below give T cell receptor beta chains drawn from one sample of a study of a mutant IDH1 vaccine in newly diagnosed glioma. Antigens for these TCRs are unknown. Sequenced by immunoSEQ multiplex PCR; TCRdb stores in-frame clones only, minus some. The sample contains about 25,000 clones, about three quarters of which appear only once. Sequencing used PBMCs, obtained from a glioma patient whose treatment included an IDH1 peptide vaccine. These receptor sequences come from a man in his forties with glioma. CDR3s include the opening cysteine and the closing phenylalanine or tryptophan. D genes are given only for firm matches. The size entry is marked missing in some rows and otherwise reads once, few, many or a size class.

clone_size: NA
v_call: TRBV9
j_call: TRBJ2-7
cdr3_length: 13
d_call: NA
cdr3_nt: TGTGCCAGCAGTCAAAGAATCGGCTACGAGCAGTACTTC
cdr3_aa: CASSQRIGYEQYF

clone_size: few
v_call: TRBV19
j_call: TRBJ1-1
cdr3_length: 13
d_call: NA
cdr3_nt: TGTGCCAGTCTCGACCCTGGAGGCACTGAAGCTTTCTTT
cdr3_aa: CASLDPGGTEAFF

clone_size: NA
v_call: TRBV5-1
j_call: TRBJ2-7
cdr3_length: 16
d_call: NA
cdr3_nt: TGCGCCAGCAGCCCTGGGAGTTATGGACCCACTTACGAGCAGTACTTC
cdr3_aa: CASSPGSYGPTYEQYF

clone_size: NA
v_call: TRBV2
j_call: TRBJ1-5
cdr3_length: 15
d_call: TRBD1
cdr3_nt: TGTGCCAGCAGTGAAGCCAGGGGGGCCGGACAGCCCCAGCATTTT
cdr3_aa: CASSEARGAGQPQHF

clone_size: NA
v_call: TRBV15
j_call: TRBJ2-2
cdr3_length: 13
d_call: NA
cdr3_nt: TGTGCCACCAGCAGAGGGATGACCGGGGAGCTGTTTTTT
cdr3_aa: CATSRGMTGELFF

clone_size: NA
v_call: TRBV7-2
j_call: TRBJ1-1
cdr3_length: 11
d_call: NA
cdr3_nt: TGTGCCAGCAGCTTAAACACTGAAGCTTTCTTT
cdr3_aa: CASSLNTEAFF

clone_size: NA
v_call: TRBV15
j_call: TRBJ2-2
cdr3_length: 13
d_call: NA
cdr3_nt: TGTGCCACCAGCAGCCAAGGGTGGGGGGAGCTGTTTTTT
cdr3_aa: CATSSQGWGELFF

clone_size: NA
v_call: TRBV6-1
j_call: TRBJ1-5
cdr3_length: 17
d_call: NA
cdr3_nt: TGTGCCAGCAGTGAAGAAGGGGACACCTATAGCAATCAGCCCCAGCATTTT
cdr3_aa: CASSEEGDTYSNQPQHF

clone_size: few
v_call: TRBV28
j_call: TRBJ1-5
cdr3_length: 13
d_call: NA
cdr3_nt: TGTGCCAGCAGTTTAGAGGGGAGGATTGTCCAGCATTTT
cdr3_aa: CASSLEGRIVQHF

clone_size: once
v_call: TRBV7-9
j_call: TRBJ1-3
cdr3_length: 11
d_call: TRBD1
cdr3_nt: TGTGCCACACAGGGGTCCAACACCATATATTTT
cdr3_aa: CATQGSNTIYF

clone_size: NA
v_call: TRBV7-6
j_call: TRBJ2-1
cdr3_length: 15
d_call: NA
cdr3_nt: TGTGCCAGCAGCTCGGAACAGAGCTCCTACAATGAGCAGTTCTTC
cdr3_aa: CASSSEQSSYNEQFF

clone_size: NA
v_call: TRBV7-7
j_call: TRBJ2-5
cdr3_length: 16
d_call: NA
cdr3_nt: TGTGCCAGCAGCTTAAGGACTCCGTCCTTGCAAGAGACCCAGTACTTC
cdr3_aa: CASSLRTPSLQETQYF

clone_size: NA
v_call: TRBV12-5
j_call: TRBJ2-2
cdr3_length: 11
d_call: NA
cdr3_nt: TGTGCTAGTGGTTTGGCCGGGGAGCTGTTTTTT
cdr3_aa: CASGLAGELFF

clone_size: NA
v_call: TRBV20-1
j_call: TRBJ1-1
cdr3_length: 11
d_call: NA
cdr3_nt: TGCAGTGCCCAGACAGATTCTGAAGCTTTCTTT
cdr3_aa: CSAQTDSEAFF

clone_size: NA
v_call: TRBV7-6
j_call: TRBJ2-1
cdr3_length: 17
d_call: TRBD1
cdr3_nt: TGTGCCAGCAGCCTACGTCGGGGGACAGGGCCCTACAATGAGCAGTTCTTC
cdr3_aa: CASSLRRGTGPYNEQFF

clone_size: NA
v_call: TRBV6-5
j_call: TRBJ2-2
cdr3_length: 15
d_call: TRBD1
cdr3_nt: TGTGCCAGCAGTCGCGGACAGGGGAACACCGGGGAGCTGTTTTTT
cdr3_aa: CASSRGQGNTGELFF

clone_size: NA
v_call: TRBV27
j_call: TRBJ2-1
cdr3_length: 15
d_call: NA
cdr3_nt: TGTGCCAGCACCTACCGAGGGAGGTCCTACAATGAGCAGTTCTTC
cdr3_aa: CASTYRGRSYNEQFF

clone_size: NA
v_call: TRBV5-6
j_call: TRBJ2-1
cdr3_length: 13
d_call: NA
cdr3_nt: TGTGCCAGCAGCTGGAGGGGAGACCATGAGCAGTTCTTC
cdr3_aa: CASSWRGDHEQFF

clone_size: NA
v_call: TRBV5-1
j_call: TRBJ1-4
cdr3_length: 15
d_call: NA
cdr3_nt: TGCGCCAGCAGCTCACAGGGAAACGTCGCTGAAAAACTGTTTTTT
cdr3_aa: CASSSQGNVAEKLFF

clone_size: once
v_call: TRBV11-3
j_call: TRBJ2-5
cdr3_length: 14
d_call: NA
cdr3_nt: TGTGCCAGCAGCTTAGATAAAGACCAAGAGACCCAGTACTTC
cdr3_aa: CASSLDKDQETQYF

clone_size: NA
v_call: TRBV6-4
j_call: TRBJ1-6
cdr3_length: 15
d_call: NA
cdr3_nt: TGTGCCAGCAGAGGACAGCAAGTCTATAATTCACCCCTCCACTTT
cdr3_aa: CASRGQQVYNSPLHF

clone_size: NA
v_call: TRBV6-5
j_call: TRBJ2-5
cdr3_length: 16
d_call: TRBD2
cdr3_nt: TGTGCCAGCAGTTACCGGGGACTAGCGGGGGAAGAGACCCAGTACTTC
cdr3_aa: CASSYRGLAGEETQYF

clone_size: NA
v_call: TRBV6-1
j_call: TRBJ2-2
cdr3_length: 12
d_call: NA
cdr3_nt: TGTGCCAGCAGTGAATACACCGGGGAGCTGTTTTTT
cdr3_aa: CASSEYTGELFF

clone_size: NA
v_call: TRBV2
j_call: TRBJ2-6
cdr3_length: 11
d_call: NA
cdr3_nt: TGTGCCAGCAGGGACTCCTTCGTCCTGACTTTC
cdr3_aa: CASRDSFVLTF

clone_size: NA
v_call: TRBV5-1
j_call: TRBJ1-2
cdr3_length: 17
d_call: TRBD1
cdr3_nt: TGCGCCAGCAGCTTGGGACTTGGACAGGAACCTAACTATGGCTACACCTTC
cdr3_aa: CASSLGLGQEPNYGYTF

clone_size: NA
v_call: TRBV5-6
j_call: TRBJ2-1
cdr3_length: 14
d_call: TRBD2
cdr3_nt: TGTGCCAGCACCGGGACTAGCTCCTACAATGAGCAGTTCTTC
cdr3_aa: CASTGTSSYNEQFF

clone_size: few
v_call: TRBV5-1
j_call: TRBJ2-1
cdr3_length: 15
d_call: NA
cdr3_nt: TGCGCCAGCAGCTTGGTGCCCATAAGTGGCAATGAGCAGTTCTTC
cdr3_aa: CASSLVPISGNEQFF

clone_size: NA
v_call: TRBV5-1
j_call: TRBJ2-1
cdr3_length: 16
d_call: TRBD2
cdr3_nt: TGCGCCAGCAGCATCGGACTAGCGGGAGGGCAAAATGAGCAGTTCTTC
cdr3_aa: CASSIGLAGGQNEQFF

clone_size: NA
v_call: TRBV19
j_call: TRBJ2-1
cdr3_length: 15
d_call: NA
cdr3_nt: TGTGCCAGTATGCGGGATAGGGGATCCTACAATGAGCAGTTCTTC
cdr3_aa: CASMRDRGSYNEQFF

clone_size: NA
v_call: TRBV10-1
j_call: TRBJ2-7
cdr3_length: 12
d_call: NA
cdr3_nt: TGCGCCAGCAGTGAAGGAGCGGACGAGCAGTACTTC
cdr3_aa: CASSEGADEQYF

clone_size: NA
v_call: TRBV6-6
j_call: TRBJ2-7
cdr3_length: 13
d_call: NA
cdr3_nt: TGTGCCAGCAGTTACCGGTCCTCTGGAGAGCAGTACTTC
cdr3_aa: CASSYRSSGEQYF

clone_size: NA
v_call: TRBV9
j_call: TRBJ2-2
cdr3_length: 15
d_call: NA
cdr3_nt: TGTGCCAGCACCCCAGGGGTATCTAGTGCCGGGGAGCTGTTTTTT
cdr3_aa: CASTPGVSSAGELFF

clone_size: few
v_call: TRBV29-1
j_call: TRBJ2-1
cdr3_length: 13
d_call: TRBD2
cdr3_nt: TGCAGCGTTGAAGCCCGGGGGGGGGTCGAGCAGTTCTTC
cdr3_aa: CSVEARGGVEQFF

clone_size: NA
v_call: TRBV5-6
j_call: TRBJ1-1
cdr3_length: 15
d_call: NA
cdr3_nt: TGTGCCAGCAGCTTAGACGGGGGGTGGAGCACTGAAGCTTTCTTT
cdr3_aa: CASSLDGGWSTEAFF

clone_size: NA
v_call: TRBV5-1
j_call: TRBJ2-1
cdr3_length: 15
d_call: TRBD2
cdr3_nt: TGCGCCAGCAGCTTGCTCCTAGCGGGAGGGCCCGTGCAGTTCTTC
cdr3_aa: CASSLLLAGGPVQFF

clone_size: NA
v_call: TRBV15
j_call: TRBJ1-4
cdr3_length: 15
d_call: NA
cdr3_nt: TGTGCCACCAGCAGAGATCGGTCAACTAATGAAAAACTGTTTTTT
cdr3_aa: CATSRDRSTNEKLFF

clone_size: NA
v_call: TRBV10-2
j_call: TRBJ2-1
cdr3_length: 14
d_call: NA
cdr3_nt: TGCGCCAGCCTTCCCCCCGGGGGGCTCAATGAGCAGTTCTTC
cdr3_aa: CASLPPGGLNEQFF

clone_size: NA
v_call: TRBV6-4
j_call: TRBJ2-1
cdr3_length: 13
d_call: NA
cdr3_nt: TGCGCCAGCAGTGACTCGGACTACAATGAGCAGTTCTTC
cdr3_aa: CASSDSDYNEQFF

clone_size: NA
v_call: TRBV7-9
j_call: TRBJ2-1
cdr3_length: 15
d_call: TRBD1
cdr3_nt: TGTGCCAGCAGCCAGACAGGGGGCTCCTACAATGAGCAGTTCTTC
cdr3_aa: CASSQTGGSYNEQFF

clone_size: NA
v_call: TRBV5-1
j_call: TRBJ1-4
cdr3_length: 15
d_call: NA
cdr3_nt: TGCGCCAGCAGCCCGGCTAGCAGGTCTCGGGAAAAACTGTTTTTT
cdr3_aa: CASSPASRSREKLFF

clone_size: NA
v_call: TRBV19
j_call: TRBJ1-5
cdr3_length: 15
d_call: NA
cdr3_nt: TGTGCCAGTAGTCAGGCAGGGTTGGGCAATCAGCCCCAGCATTTT
cdr3_aa: CASSQAGLGNQPQHF

clone_size: NA
v_call: TRBV15
j_call: TRBJ2-4
cdr3_length: 15
d_call: NA
cdr3_nt: TGTGCCACCAGCAGAGACCAGGGGGAGGGAAACATTCAGTACTTC
cdr3_aa: CATSRDQGEGNIQYF

clone_size: NA
v_call: TRBV27
j_call: TRBJ2-1
cdr3_length: 12
d_call: NA
cdr3_nt: TGTGCCAGCAGTTCCCCGTTCAATGAGCAGTTCTTC
cdr3_aa: CASSSPFNEQFF

clone_size: NA
v_call: TRBV4-1
j_call: TRBJ1-2
cdr3_length: 15
d_call: NA
cdr3_nt: TGCGCCAGCAGCCAAGATTCAGGCGGAAACTATGGCTACACCTTC
cdr3_aa: CASSQDSGGNYGYTF

clone_size: NA
v_call: TRBV7-9
j_call: TRBJ2-5
cdr3_length: 15
d_call: TRBD2
cdr3_nt: TGTGCCAGCAGAACGACGGGACTAGGGGGGGAGACCCAGTACTTC
cdr3_aa: CASRTTGLGGETQYF

clone_size: NA
v_call: TRBV11-2
j_call: TRBJ1-3
cdr3_length: 14
d_call: NA
cdr3_nt: TGTGCCAGCAGCCCACAGGTCTCTGGAAACACCATATATTTT
cdr3_aa: CASSPQVSGNTIYF

clone_size: NA
v_call: TRBV4-1
j_call: TRBJ2-5
cdr3_length: 14
d_call: TRBD2
cdr3_nt: TGCGCCAGCAGCACGGGACTACGCCAAGAGACCCAGTACTTC
cdr3_aa: CASSTGLRQETQYF

clone_size: NA
v_call: TRBV18
j_call: TRBJ2-7
cdr3_length: 15
d_call: NA
cdr3_nt: TGTGCCAGCTCACCACCGTTCCGGGATGGCTTTGAGCAGTACTTC
cdr3_aa: CASSPPFRDGFEQYF